These T cell receptor beta chains were read from a single sample in a study of cytomegalovirus exposure and HLA in healthy donors. The method was immunoSEQ multiplex PCR; TCRdb's version includes in-frame clones alone and lacks a portion of them. The listing contains some 30,000 clones. Source material: PBMCs. Receptor source: a female donor in good health and CMV-seronegative. CDR3s include the opening cysteine and the closing phenylalanine or tryptophan. A D gene is named only where the DNA matches it firmly.

v_call,d_call,j_call,cdr3_aa,cdr3_nt
TRBV28,TRBD2,TRBJ2-2,CASSGSGGAGELFF,TGTGCCAGCTCGGGTAGCGGGGGTGCCGGGGAGCTGTTTTTT
TRBV6-5,TRBD1,TRBJ1-2,CASRGGTAYGYTF,TGTGCCAGCCGGGGTGGGACAGCCTATGGCTACACCTTC
TRBV6-5,.,TRBJ2-7,CTSNSGTQGLYEQYF,TGTACCAGCAATTCCGGGACCCAGGGGTTGTACGAGCAGTACTTC
TRBV6-6,TRBD1,TRBJ2-5,CATHRGPSQETQYF,TGTGCCACGCACAGGGGGCCGTCCCAAGAGACCCAGTACTTC
TRBV16,.,TRBJ1-5,CASSVQGRYQPQHF,TGTGCCAGCAGTGTACAGGGAAGGTACCAGCCCCAGCATTTT
TRBV11-3,TRBD2,TRBJ2-3,CASSSGAGGTDTQYF,TGTGCCAGCAGCTCCGGGGCGGGGGGGACAGATACGCAGTATTTT
TRBV30,.,TRBJ1-5,CASPQMYRVVNQPQHF,TGTGCCTCCCCACAAATGTACAGGGTCGTCAATCAGCCCCAGCATTTT
TRBV7-9,TRBD1,TRBJ1-1,CASSSRRDRGNTEAFF,TGTGCCAGCAGCTCGCGCCGGGACAGGGGTAACACTGAAGCTTTCTTT
TRBV4-3,.,TRBJ1-2,CASSQGGQMNYGYTF,TGCGCCAGCAGCCAAGGAGGACAGATGAATTATGGCTACACCTTC
TRBV9,.,TRBJ2-1,CASSVGGQGNEQFF,TGTGCCAGCAGCGTAGGGGGGCAGGGCAATGAGCAGTTCTTC
TRBV15,TRBD2,TRBJ2-3,CATSRGFRGGGDTQYF,TGTGCCACCAGCAGAGGGTTCCGGGGGGGCGGAGATACGCAGTATTTT
TRBV7-2,TRBD1,TRBJ1-1,CASSYRTGEAFF,TGTGCCAGCAGCTATCGGACAGGGGAAGCTTTCTTT
TRBV6-1,TRBD1,TRBJ1-5,CAISGQGKIQPQHF,TGTGCCATATCGGGACAGGGGAAGATACAGCCCCAGCATTTT
TRBV5-1,TRBD1,TRBJ2-5,CASSTTGHQETQYF,TGCGCCAGCAGCACGACAGGGCACCAAGAGACCCAGTACTTC
TRBV5-6,.,TRBJ1-2,CASSAGAGGTF,TGTGCCAGCAGCGCGGGGGCGGGAGGCACCTTC
TRBV18,TRBD1,TRBJ2-7,CASSPSTGEDEQYF,TGTGCCAGCTCACCATCGACAGGGGAGGACGAGCAGTACTTC
TRBV2,.,TRBJ1-2,CASSELRGTNYGYTF,TGTGCCAGCAGTGAATTGCGGGGCACCAACTATGGCTACACCTTC
TRBV5-6,TRBD1,TRBJ2-1,CASNRDRAREQFF,TGTGCCAGCAACCGGGACAGGGCTCGTGAGCAGTTCTTC
TRBV7-2,TRBD1,TRBJ2-7,CASSFTGAGEQYF,TGTGCCAGCAGCTTTACAGGGGCAGGCGAGCAGTACTTC
TRBV4-2,TRBD2,TRBJ2-5,CASSQFRAGTSQETQYF,TGTGCCAGCAGCCAATTCCGAGCGGGGACCTCCCAAGAGACCCAGTACTTC
TRBV7-3,.,TRBJ1-6,CASSLTPPGDSPLHF,TGTGCCAGCAGCTTAACCCCTCCGGGGGATTCACCCCTCCACTTT
TRBV29-1,.,TRBJ2-6,CSVESGANVLTF,TGCAGCGTCGAGTCTGGGGCCAACGTCCTGACTTTC
TRBV19,TRBD1,TRBJ2-5,CATGGQGYETQYF,TGTGCCACTGGGGGACAGGGATATGAGACCCAGTACTTC
TRBV4-3,TRBD1,TRBJ2-3,CASSQEAWPGGNTDTQYF,TGCGCCAGCAGCCAAGAGGCCTGGCCAGGGGGTAACACAGATACGCAGTATTTT
TRBV5-6,.,TRBJ2-7,CASSLGQRSYEQYF,TGTGCCAGCAGCTTGGGGCAGCGCTCCTACGAGCAGTACTTC
TRBV4-1,.,TRBJ1-1,CASSQGALAFF,TGCGCCAGCAGCCAAGGGGCCCTGGCTTTCTTT
TRBV7-2,TRBD1,TRBJ1-2,CASSLLEGALNGYTF,TGTGCCAGCAGCTTACTCGAGGGGGCGTTAAATGGCTACACCTTC
TRBV11-2,TRBD2,TRBJ2-7,CASSTYGTSGDHEQYF,TGTGCCAGCAGCACATACGGGACTAGCGGGGACCACGAGCAGTACTTC